Described below is a single T cell receptor beta chain sequence and its context. This record comes from a study of T cells in localized non-small cell lung cancer. Germline CDR1 and CDR2: SGHDT and YYEEEE. Between the trimmed V and J ends, which lost 3 bases and 10 bases, there was a span of 13 bases. The CDR3 spans 12 residues. The protocol was immunoSEQ multiplex PCR, while the TCRdb copy is restricted to in-frame clones and leaves out a portion. The sample comprises some 30,000 clones, around 80% of which are singletons, and roughly 33% rests with the top ten. The receptor comes from a male donor aged 60 or over with stage II squamous cell lung carcinoma. Sequencing was performed on peripheral blood, taken before any cancer treatment. This rearrangement joins TRBV5-6 to TRBJ1-1, with D possibly TRBD1 on 6 matching bases. In DNA form, the CDR3 reads TGTGCCAGCAGCTCTAACAGGGAGGTAGCTTTCTTT. Amino acids: CASSSNREVAFF.